This T cell receptor beta chain was documented in a study of Ad26.COV2.S vaccination and SARS-CoV-2 variants. Whole-study context: Doses of Ad26.COV2.S were injected into muscle once or twice, 56 days apart.

Treatment here: some 20 received Ad26.COV2.S at low or high dose, single or two shots; 5 received placebo; per-sample allocation not given. Each sample was drawn 63 days after the first injection (of vaccine or placebo). Clones were sequenced by immunoSEQ multiplex PCR, and TCRdb holds only the in-frame ones, with some missing. Of under 300,000 clones in the sample, roughly 87% were seen once. Study outcomes and limitations: The TCR breadth and depth analyses may have understated or missed part of the total T cell responses.

As concerns this clone: The antigen is unknown.

From germline, CDR1 is SEHNR and CDR2 FQNEAQ (reference sequence). The CDR3 consists of 16 residues. V lost 5 bases and J lost 0, with 14 bases in between. This chain connects TRBV7-9 to TRBJ2-1; D call uncertain. Material: peripheral blood, obtained in a trial of Ad26.COV2.S vaccine versus placebo. This TCR came from a person aged 18-60 years who received the Ad26.COV2.S COVID-19 vaccine or a placebo. CDR3 DNA: TGTGCCAGCAGCACTCAAACTATTCACTCCTACAATGAGCAGTTCTTC. This encodes CASSTQTIHSYNEQFF.